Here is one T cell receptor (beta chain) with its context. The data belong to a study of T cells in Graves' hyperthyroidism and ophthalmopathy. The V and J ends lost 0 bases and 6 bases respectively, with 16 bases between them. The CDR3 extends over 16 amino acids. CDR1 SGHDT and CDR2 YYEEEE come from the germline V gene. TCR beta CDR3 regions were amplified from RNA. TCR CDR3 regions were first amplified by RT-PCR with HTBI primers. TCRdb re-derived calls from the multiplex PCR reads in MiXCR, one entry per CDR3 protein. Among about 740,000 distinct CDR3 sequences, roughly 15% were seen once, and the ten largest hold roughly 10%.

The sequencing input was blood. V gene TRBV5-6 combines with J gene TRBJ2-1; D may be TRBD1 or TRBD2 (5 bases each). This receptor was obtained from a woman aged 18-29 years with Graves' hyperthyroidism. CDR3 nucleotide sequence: TGTGCCAGCAGCTTGGTGGGGGAGTTGATGCTCAATGAGCAGTTCTTC. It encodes CASSLVGELMLNEQFF.